The source of this T cell receptor (beta chain) is a study of T cells in Graves' hyperthyroidism and ophthalmopathy. This clonotype was observed a handful of times. TCR beta CDR3 region amplification was performed from RNA transcripts. An initial round of RT-PCR targeting the TCR CDR3 relied on the HTBI primer set. Via MiXCR, TCRdb re-called the multiplex PCR reads, giving one row per CDR3 protein. The data show some 700,000 distinct CDR3 sequences, around a sixth seen once. Sample: blood. The receptor was isolated from a middle-aged man with Graves' hyperthyroidism.

CDR3 loop: CASSPGQALSTDTQYF. The CDR3 DNA reads as TGCGCCAGCAGCCCAGGACAGGCCCTAAGCACAGATACGCAGTATTTT. This chain connects TRBV5-1 to TRBJ2-3; 7 bases agree with TRBD1. With V trimmed by 4 bases and J by 0 bases, 8 bases remained unmatched. The CDR3 has 16 residues. CDR1 is SGHRS, CDR2 YFSETQ, per germline. The entire variable domain, with the rest obtained from reference TRBV5-1 and TRBJ2-3, is as follows: KAGVTQTPRYLIKTRGQQVTLSCSPISGHRSVSWYQQTPGQGLQFLFEYFSETQRNKGNFPGRFSGRQFSNSRSEMNVSTLELGDSALYLCASSPGQALSTDTQYFGPGTRLTVL.